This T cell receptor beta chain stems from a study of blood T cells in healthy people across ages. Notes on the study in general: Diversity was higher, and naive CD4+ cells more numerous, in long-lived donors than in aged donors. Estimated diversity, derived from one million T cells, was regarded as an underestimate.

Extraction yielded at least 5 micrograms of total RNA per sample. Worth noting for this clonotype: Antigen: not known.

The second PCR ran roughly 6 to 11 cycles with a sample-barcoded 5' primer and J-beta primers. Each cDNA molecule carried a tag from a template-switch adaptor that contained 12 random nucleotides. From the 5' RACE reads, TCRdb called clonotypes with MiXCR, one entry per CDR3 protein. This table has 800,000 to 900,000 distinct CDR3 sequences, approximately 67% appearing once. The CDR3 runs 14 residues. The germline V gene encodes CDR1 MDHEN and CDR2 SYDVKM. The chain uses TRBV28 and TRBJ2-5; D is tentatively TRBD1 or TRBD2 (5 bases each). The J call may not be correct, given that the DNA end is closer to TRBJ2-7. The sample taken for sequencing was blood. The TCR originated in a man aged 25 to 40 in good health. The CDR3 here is CASRTGTPTYEQYF. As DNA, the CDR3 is TGTGCCAGCAGAACCGGGACCCCCACCTACGAGCAGTACTTC.